This T cell receptor beta chain was sequenced during a study of blood T cells in healthy people across ages. CDR1 and CDR2 from the germline V gene are LGHNA and YSLEER. The CDR3 is 15 residues long. Trimming at V came to 3 bases and at J to 10 bases, leaving 7 bases not matched to a gene. Combining a sample-barcoded 5' primer with a J-beta primer mix, a second PCR ran for about 7 to 11 cycles. TCRdb called the 5' RACE reads again in MiXCR, with one record for every CDR3 protein. The table shows fewer than 1 million distinct CDR3 sequences, with around 45% occurring only once. Sequencing used blood. The chain has TRBV4-3 and TRBJ1-6; the match to TRBD1 covers 9 bases. The sequence was obtained from a man aged 60 to 69 in good health. This CDR3 reads CASSHSGQGNSPLHF. The DNA for the CDR3 is TGCGCCAGCAGCCACAGCGGACAGGGGAACTCACCCCTCCACTTT.